This T cell receptor (beta chain) was captured by sequencing in a study of OX40 agonist ivuxolimab in advanced cancers. Generated by immunoSEQ multiplex PCR, the TCRdb table keeps only in-frame clones and is missing some. The sample carries over 100,000 clones, 85% to 95% recorded once. Per germline, CDR1 SGHDN and CDR2 FVKESK. This CDR3 comprises 16 residues. The V segment lost 1 base and the J segment 5 bases; nucleotides outside the gene matches: 6. This TCR came from an adult with an advanced solid tumor such as melanoma, head and neck, liver or kidney cancer. The specimen comprised CD4+ or CD8+ T cells sorted from blood, sampled in a trial of the OX40 agonist ivuxolimab. This chain uses TRBV14 with TRBJ2-2; 8 bases match TRBD2. The CDR3 region is CASSQGNSGVTGELFF. In DNA, the CDR3 is TGTGCCAGCAGCCAAGGGAATAGCGGGGTAACCGGGGAGCTGTTTTTT.